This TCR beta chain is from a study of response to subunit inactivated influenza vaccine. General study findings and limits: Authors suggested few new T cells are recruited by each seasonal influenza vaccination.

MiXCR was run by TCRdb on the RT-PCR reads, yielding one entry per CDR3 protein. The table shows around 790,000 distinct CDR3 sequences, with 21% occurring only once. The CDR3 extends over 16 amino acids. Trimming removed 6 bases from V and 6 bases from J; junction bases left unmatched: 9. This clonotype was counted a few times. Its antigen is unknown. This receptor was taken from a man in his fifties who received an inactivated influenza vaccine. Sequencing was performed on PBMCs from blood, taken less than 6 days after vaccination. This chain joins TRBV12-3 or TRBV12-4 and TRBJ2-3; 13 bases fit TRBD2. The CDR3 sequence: CASSGTSGDSADTQYF. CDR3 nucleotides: TGTGCCAGCAGCGGGACTAGCGGGGATAGTGCGGATACGCAGTATTTT.